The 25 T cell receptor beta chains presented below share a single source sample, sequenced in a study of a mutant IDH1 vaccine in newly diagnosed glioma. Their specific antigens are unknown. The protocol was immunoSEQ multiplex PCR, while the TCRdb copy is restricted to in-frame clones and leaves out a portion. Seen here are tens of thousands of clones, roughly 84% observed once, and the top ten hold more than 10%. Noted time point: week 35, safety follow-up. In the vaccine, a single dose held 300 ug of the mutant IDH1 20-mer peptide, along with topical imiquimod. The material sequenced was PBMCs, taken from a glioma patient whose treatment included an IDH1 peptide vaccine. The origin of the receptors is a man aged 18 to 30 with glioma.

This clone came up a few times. In DNA form, the CDR3 reads TGTGCCACCAGCACCGGGCAGAAGGTTCCGAACACTGAAGCTTTCTTT. Translating it yields CATSTGQKVPNTEAFF. The chain has TRBV15 and TRBJ1-1; no reliable D call. The CDR3 extends over 16 amino acids. Trimming took off 4 bases at V and 1 base at J, with 16 bases between the two ends. CDR1 and CDR2 (germline): LNHNV, YYDKDF (reference sequence). The whole variable domain, filled in from reference TRBV15 and TRBJ1-1, reads DAMVIQNPRYQVTQFGKPVTLSCSQTLNHNVMYWYQQKSSQAPKLLFHYYDKDFNNEADTPDNFQSRRPNTSFCFLDIRSPGLGDTAMYLCATSTGQKVPNTEAFFGQGTRLTVV.

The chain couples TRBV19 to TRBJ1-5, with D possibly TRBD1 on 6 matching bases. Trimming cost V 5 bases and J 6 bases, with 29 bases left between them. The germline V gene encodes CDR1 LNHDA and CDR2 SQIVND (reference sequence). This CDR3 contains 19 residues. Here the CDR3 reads CASSQELPGQSGVIQPQHF. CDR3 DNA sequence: TGTGCCAGTAGTCAAGAACTTCCAGGACAGTCGGGCGTGATTCAGCCCCAGCATTTT.

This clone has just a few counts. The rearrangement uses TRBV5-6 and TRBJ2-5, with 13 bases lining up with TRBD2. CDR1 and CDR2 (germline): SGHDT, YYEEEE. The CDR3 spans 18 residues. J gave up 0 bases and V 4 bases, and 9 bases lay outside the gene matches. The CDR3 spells CASSRGLAGAQYQETQYF. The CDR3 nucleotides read TGTGCCAGCAGCCGCGGACTAGCGGGGGCCCAGTACCAAGAGACCCAGTACTTC.

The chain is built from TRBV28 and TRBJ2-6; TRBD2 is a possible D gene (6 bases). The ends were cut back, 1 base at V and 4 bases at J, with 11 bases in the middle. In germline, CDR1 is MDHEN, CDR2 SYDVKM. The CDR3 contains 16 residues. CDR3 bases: TGTGCCAGCAGTTTATCTGGCGGGATGGGGGCCAACGTCCTGACTTTC. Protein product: CASSLSGGMGANVLTF.

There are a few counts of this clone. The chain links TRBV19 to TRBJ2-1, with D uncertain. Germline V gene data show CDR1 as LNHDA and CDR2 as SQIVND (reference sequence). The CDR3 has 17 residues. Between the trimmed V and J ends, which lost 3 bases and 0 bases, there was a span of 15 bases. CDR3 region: CASSILSSSSSYNEQFF. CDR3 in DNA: TGTGCCAGTAGTATCTTATCGAGCTCGAGCTCCTACAATGAGCAGTTCTTC.

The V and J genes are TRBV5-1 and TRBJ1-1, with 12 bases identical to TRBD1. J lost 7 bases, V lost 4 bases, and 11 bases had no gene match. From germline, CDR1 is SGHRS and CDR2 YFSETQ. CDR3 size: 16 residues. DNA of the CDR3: TGCGCCAGCAGCCCGGGACAGGGGGCGTATACCCGTGAAGCTTTCTTT. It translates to CASSPGQGAYTREAFF.

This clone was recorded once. The CDR3 spells CASSLRERNNEQFF. The CDR3 DNA follows: TGTGCCAGCAGCTTAAGAGAGAGAAACAATGAGCAGTTCTTC. The chain employs TRBV7-2 and TRBJ2-1, with D unclear. Germline CDR1 is SGHTA and CDR2 is FQGNSA. The CDR3 has 14 residues. V was pared by 2 bases and J by 5 bases, with 10 bases between.

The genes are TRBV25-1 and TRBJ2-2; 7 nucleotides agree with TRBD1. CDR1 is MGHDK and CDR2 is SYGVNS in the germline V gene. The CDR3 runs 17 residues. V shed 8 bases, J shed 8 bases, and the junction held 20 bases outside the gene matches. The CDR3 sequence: CASRMADGQDREGELFF. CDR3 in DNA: TGTGCCAGCCGTATGGCCGATGGACAGGACAGAGAAGGGGAGCTGTTTTTT.

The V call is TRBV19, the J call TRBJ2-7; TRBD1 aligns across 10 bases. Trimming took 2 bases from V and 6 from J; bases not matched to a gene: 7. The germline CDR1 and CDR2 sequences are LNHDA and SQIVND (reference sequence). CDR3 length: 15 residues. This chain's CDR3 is CASSIPTGGLGEQYF. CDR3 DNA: TGTGCCAGTAGTATACCGACAGGGGGCCTGGGCGAGCAGTACTTC.

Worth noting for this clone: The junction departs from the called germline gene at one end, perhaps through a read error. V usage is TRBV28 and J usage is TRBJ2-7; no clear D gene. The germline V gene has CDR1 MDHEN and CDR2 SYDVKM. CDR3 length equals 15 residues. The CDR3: CASSYYGRASHEQYF. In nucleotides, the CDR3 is TGTGCCAGCAGCTACTACGGACGAGCCTCCCACGAGCAGTACTTC.

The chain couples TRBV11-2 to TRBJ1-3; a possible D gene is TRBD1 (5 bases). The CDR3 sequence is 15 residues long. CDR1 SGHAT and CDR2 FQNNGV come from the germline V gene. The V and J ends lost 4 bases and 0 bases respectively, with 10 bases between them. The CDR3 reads CASSSRGVSGNTIYF. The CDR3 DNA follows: TGTGCCAGCAGCTCGCGAGGGGTCTCTGGAAACACCATATATTTT.

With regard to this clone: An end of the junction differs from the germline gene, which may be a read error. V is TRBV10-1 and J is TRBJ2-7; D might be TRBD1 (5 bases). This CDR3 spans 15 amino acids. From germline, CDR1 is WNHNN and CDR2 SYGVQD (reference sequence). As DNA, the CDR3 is TGCGCCAGCAGTGAGAGATTAGGTGACAGATTCTTCTTCCCCTTC. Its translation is CASSERLGDRFFFPF.

CDR3 in DNA: TGTGCCAGCAGTTCGGGACAGGTAGCCTACGAGCAGTACTTC. Protein sequence: CASSSGQVAYEQYF. The chain has TRBV7-9 and TRBJ2-7; 8 positions agree with TRBD1. The CDR3 sequence is 14 residues long. V lost 6 bases to trimming and J lost 2 bases; unmatched junction nucleotides: 6. Germline V gives CDR1 SEHNR, CDR2 FQNEAQ (reference sequence).

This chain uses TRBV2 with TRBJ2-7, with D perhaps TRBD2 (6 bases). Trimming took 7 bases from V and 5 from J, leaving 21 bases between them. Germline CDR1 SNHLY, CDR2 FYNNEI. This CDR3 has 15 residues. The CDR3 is CASTEWGTGVDEQYF. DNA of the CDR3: TGTGCCAGCACCGAATGGGGGACTGGGGTCGACGAGCAGTACTTC.

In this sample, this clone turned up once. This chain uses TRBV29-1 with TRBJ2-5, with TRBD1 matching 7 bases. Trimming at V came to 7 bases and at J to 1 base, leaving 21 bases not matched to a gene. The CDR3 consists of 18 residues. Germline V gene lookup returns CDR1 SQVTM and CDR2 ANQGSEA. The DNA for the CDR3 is TGCAGCGCCGCGGGTCAGACATTCAGAGGGGGCATCCAAGAGACCCAGTACTTC. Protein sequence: CSAAGQTFRGGIQETQYF.

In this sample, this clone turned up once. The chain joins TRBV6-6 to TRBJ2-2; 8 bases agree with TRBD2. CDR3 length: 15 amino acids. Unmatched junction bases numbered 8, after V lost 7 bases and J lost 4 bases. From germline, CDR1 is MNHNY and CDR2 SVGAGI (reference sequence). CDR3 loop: CASTRGGRGTGELFF. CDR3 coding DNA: TGTGCCAGCACCCGGGGGGGGCGCGGCACCGGGGAGCTGTTTTTT.

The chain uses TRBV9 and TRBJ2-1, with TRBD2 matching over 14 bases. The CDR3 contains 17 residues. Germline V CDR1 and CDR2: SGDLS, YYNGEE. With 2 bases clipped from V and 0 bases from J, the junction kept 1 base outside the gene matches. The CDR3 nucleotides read TGTGCCAGCAGCGTCGGGACTAGCGGGAGCTCCTACAATGAGCAGTTCTTC. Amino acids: CASSVGTSGSSYNEQFF.

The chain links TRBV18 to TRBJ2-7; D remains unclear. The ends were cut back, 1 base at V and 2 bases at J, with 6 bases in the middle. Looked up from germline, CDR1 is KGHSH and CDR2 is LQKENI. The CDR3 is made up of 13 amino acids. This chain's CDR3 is CASSPQGPYEQYF. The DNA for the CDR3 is TGTGCCAGCTCACCACAGGGTCCCTACGAGCAGTACTTC. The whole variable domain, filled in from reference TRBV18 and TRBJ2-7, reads NAGVMQNPRHLVRRRGQEARLRCSPMKGHSHVYWYRQLPEEGLKFMVYLQKENIIDESGMPKERFSAEFPKEGPSILRIQQVVRGDSAAYFCASSPQGPYEQYFGPGTRLTVT.

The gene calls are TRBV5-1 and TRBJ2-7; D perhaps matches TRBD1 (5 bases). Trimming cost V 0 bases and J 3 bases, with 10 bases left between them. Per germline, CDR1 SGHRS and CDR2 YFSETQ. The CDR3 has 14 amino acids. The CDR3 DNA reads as TGCGCCAGCAGCTTGGCTGGGGCTGGCTACGAGCAGTACTTC. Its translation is CASSLAGAGYEQYF.

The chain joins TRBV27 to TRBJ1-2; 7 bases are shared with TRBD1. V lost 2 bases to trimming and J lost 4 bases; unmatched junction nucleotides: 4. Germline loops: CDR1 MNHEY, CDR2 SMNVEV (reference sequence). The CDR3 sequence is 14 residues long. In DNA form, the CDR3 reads TGTGCCAGCAGTTTAAACAGGGGAGGCTATGGCTACACCTTC. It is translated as CASSLNRGGYGYTF.

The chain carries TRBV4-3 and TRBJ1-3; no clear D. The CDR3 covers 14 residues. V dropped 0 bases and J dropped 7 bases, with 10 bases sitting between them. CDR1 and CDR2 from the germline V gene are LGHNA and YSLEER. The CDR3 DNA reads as TGCGCCAGCAGCCAAGATAGCCAGGTGAACACCATATATTTT. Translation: CASSQDSQVNTIYF.

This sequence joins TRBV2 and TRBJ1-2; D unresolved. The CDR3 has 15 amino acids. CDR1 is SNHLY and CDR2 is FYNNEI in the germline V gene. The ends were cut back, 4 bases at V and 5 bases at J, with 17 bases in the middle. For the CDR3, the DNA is TGTGCCAGCAGTGCAACCGGTGGGGTCCCTTATGGCTACACCTTC. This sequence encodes CASSATGGVPYGYTF.

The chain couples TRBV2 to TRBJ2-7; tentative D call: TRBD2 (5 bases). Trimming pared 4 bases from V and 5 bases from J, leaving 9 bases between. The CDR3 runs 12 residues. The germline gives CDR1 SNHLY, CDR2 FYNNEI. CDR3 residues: CASSGLAHEQYF. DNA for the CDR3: TGTGCCAGCAGTGGTCTAGCCCACGAGCAGTACTTC.

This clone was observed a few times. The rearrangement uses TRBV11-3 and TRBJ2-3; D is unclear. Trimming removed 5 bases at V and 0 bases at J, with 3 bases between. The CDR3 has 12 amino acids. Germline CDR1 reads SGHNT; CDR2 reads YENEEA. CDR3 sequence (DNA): TGTGCCAGCAGCCCCAGCACAGATACGCAGTATTTT. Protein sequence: CASSPSTDTQYF.

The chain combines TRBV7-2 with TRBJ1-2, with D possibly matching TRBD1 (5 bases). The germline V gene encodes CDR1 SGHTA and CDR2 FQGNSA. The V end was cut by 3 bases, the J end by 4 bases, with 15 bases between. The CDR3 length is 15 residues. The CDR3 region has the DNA TGTGCCAGCAGCTTCAAACCAATAGGGGTCTATGGCTACACCTTC. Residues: CASSFKPIGVYGYTF.